The entry that follows covers one T cell receptor (beta chain) sequence. This sample was taken from a study of shared clonotypes between healthy human individuals. Clones were sequenced by immunoSEQ multiplex PCR, and TCRdb holds only the in-frame ones, with some missing. This table holds around 600,000 clones, nearly 98% found once. The naive CD8 population came from CD45RO-negative cells selected for CCR7, without terminally differentiated effector memory CD45RA+ cells. Germline lookup yields CDR1 SEHNR and CDR2 FQNEAQ (reference sequence). Trimming removed 3 bases from V and 4 bases from J; junction bases left unmatched: 8. The CDR3 consists of 17 residues.

The specimen sequenced was naive CD8+ T cells sorted from blood. V and J are TRBV7-9 and TRBJ2-2; 10 bases align to TRBD2. This receptor was identified in a man aged 25-40 years in good health. The CDR3 here is CASSLLAGDRGTGELFF. CDR3 bases: TGTGCCAGCAGCTTGCTAGCGGGAGACCGTGGCACCGGGGAGCTGTTTTTT.